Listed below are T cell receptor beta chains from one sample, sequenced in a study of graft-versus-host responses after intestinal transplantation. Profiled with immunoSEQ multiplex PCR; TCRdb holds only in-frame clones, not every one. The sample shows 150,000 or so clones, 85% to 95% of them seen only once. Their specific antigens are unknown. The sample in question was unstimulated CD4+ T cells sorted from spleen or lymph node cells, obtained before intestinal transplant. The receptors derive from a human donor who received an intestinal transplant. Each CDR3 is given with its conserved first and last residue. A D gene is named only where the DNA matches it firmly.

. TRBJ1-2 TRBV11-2 TGTGCCAGCAGCTTTAGCACCAACTATGGCTACACCTTC CASSFSTNYGYTF
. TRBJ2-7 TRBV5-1 TGCGCCAGCAGCTTCACCCGGGACTCCTACGAGCAGTACTTC CASSFTRDSYEQYF
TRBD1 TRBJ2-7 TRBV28 TGTGCCAGCAGTTCCCCCCCTAGGACAGGGGCCTACGAGCAGTACTTC CASSSPPRTGAYEQYF
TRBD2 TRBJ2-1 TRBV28 TGTGCCAGCCAGTGGGGACTAGTAGGGAATGAGCAGTTCTTC CASQWGLVGNEQFF
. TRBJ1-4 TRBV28 TGTGCCAGCAGTGGGCGGGGCATTAATGAAAAACTGTTTTTT CASSGRGINEKLFF
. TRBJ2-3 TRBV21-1 TGTGCCAGCAGCAAAGCGCTGTTTTGGGACTTGCCCACAGGGCCCACAGATACGCAGTATTTT CASSKALFWDLPTGPTDTQYF
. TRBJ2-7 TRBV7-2 TGTGCCAGCAGCCCCGACATTGGGATGACCTACGAGCAGTACTTC CASSPDIGMTYEQYF
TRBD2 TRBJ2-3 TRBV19 TGTGCCAGTAGTATAAGGGCTAGCGGGAGGGCTTCAGATACGCAGTATTTT CASSIRASGRASDTQYF
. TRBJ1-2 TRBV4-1 TGCGCCAGCAGCCAAGATCGGGGACCGATAACTCATGGCTACACCTTC CASSQDRGPITHGYTF
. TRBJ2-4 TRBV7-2 TGTGCCAGCAGCCGACAGACCTTAGCCAAAAACATTCAGTACTTC CASSRQTLAKNIQYF